This entry features one T cell receptor (beta chain) sequence. The specificity of this receptor is unknown. Per-base qualities were not stored, and no clone one base away is much larger. The entry originates in a study of T-cell memory formation after mild COVID-19 (dated by TCRdb to the early 2020s). Concerning the study at large: Most TCR sequence clusters were specific to one of the two donors. The cohort was made up of two young adult volunteers, one female and one male, who were previously healthy. In a couple of donors, T-cell clones that expanded and contracted after mild COVID-19 were tracked by sequencing TCRalpha and TCRbeta repertoires over time.

Ficoll-Paque density gradient centrifugation was used to isolate PBMCs. The CDR3 goes from the cysteine to the phenylalanine over 15 residues. Only the CDR3 portion is preserved as DNA: 45 bases, with reading frame beginning at the first base. The germline V end is reduced by 2 bases and the J end by 6 bases; junction bases left unmatched: 6. The germline V gene (reference sequence) provides CDR1 MNHNY and CDR2 SVGAGI. TCRdb lists the instrument as Illumina NovaSeq 6000. Using 5'RACE with constant-segment primers, TCRalpha and TCRbeta cDNA libraries were constructed, with sample barcodes and unique molecular identifiers added in the process. Trizol reagent was used to extract RNA from every sample. The libraries were amplified in two PCR steps, and the second step added a second sample barcode and Illumina TruSeq adapters. Sequencing of the libraries was done on an Illumina NovaSeq, producing 2 x 150 bp paired-end reads. The authors' pipeline ran thus. The reads were demultiplexed and collapsed into UMI-guided consensus sequences using migec v1.2.7. Using mixcr v2.1.11, the UMI consensuses were aligned to TRA and TRB V and J templates and assembled into clonotypes. Expanded or contracted clonotypes were those called significant by both edgeR and NoisET, with noise models trained on biological replicates. For edgeR calls, the cutoffs were a false discovery rate-adjusted p below 0.01 and a log2 fold-change threshold of 1. PCA with hierarchical clustering of max-normalized trajectories of the 1000 most abundant clonotypes was used as exploratory dynamics analysis. Separately sequenced CD4+ and CD8+ repertoires were used to assign a CD4 or CD8 phenotype to each responding clone. Using fastp at Q25 and MiXCR, TCRdb reprocessed the public reads and kept productive beta chains. One record per CDR3 amino acid sequence lists the most common genes and DNA. Clone size and V and J calls follow TCRdb, not the original study. The sample table contains more than 350,000 distinct CDR3 sequences; only one count was recorded for around 21% of them. The ten most abundant clones make up approximately 13% of the sample.

Results the study describes overall, beyond this receptor: Contracting CD4+ clones were found mainly in CM and EM memory subsets, while CD8+ clones were enriched in EMRA. Clones that contracted from day 15 to 85 showed balanced CD4/CD8 phenotypes, whereas a second wave of clones that expanded from day 15 to 37 leaned towards CD4+. Only a couple of mild cases were covered in the study, and larger cohorts including severe cases with pre-infection samples were considered necessary. SARS-CoV-2 specificity of the second-wave clones peaking on day 37 was not confirmed. Some responding clones were detected in pre-infection memory, which suggested that pre-existing cross-reactive memory T cells had joined the SARS-CoV-2 response.

Sample: PBMCs or a T cell subset sorted from them (not recorded which). Here the chain combines TRBV6-6 and TRBJ2-2, with 7 bases in between that match TRBD1. The receptor was isolated from an adult woman who had mild COVID-19 (a few samples of this study predate the infection). The sample titles of this study are shuffled in the database, so cell type and time point are left out; the donor was told from shared clones. The CDR3 region has the sequence CASSYAGTDPGELFF. In nucleotides, the sequence is TGTGCCAGCAGTTACGCCGGGACAGACCCCGGGGAGCTGTTTTTT.